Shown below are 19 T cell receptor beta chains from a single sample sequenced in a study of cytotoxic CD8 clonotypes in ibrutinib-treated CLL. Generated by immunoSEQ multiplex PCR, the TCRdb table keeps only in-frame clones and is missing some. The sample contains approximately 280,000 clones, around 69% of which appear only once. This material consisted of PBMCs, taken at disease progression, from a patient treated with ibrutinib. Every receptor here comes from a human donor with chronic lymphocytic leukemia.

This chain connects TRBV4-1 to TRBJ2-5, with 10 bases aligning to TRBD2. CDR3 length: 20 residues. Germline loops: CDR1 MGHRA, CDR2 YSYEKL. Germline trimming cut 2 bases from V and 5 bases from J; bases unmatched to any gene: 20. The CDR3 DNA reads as TGCGCCAGCAGCCAAACGAAGTGGCGTCTAGCGGGGGTTAGGGGGGAGACCCAGTACTTC. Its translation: CASSQTKWRLAGVRGETQYF.

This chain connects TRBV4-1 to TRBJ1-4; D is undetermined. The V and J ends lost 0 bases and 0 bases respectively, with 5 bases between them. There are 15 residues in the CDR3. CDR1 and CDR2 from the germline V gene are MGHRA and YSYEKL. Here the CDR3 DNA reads TGCGCCAGCAGCCAAGAGGGTCCAACTAATGAAAAACTGTTTTTT. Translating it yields CASSQEGPTNEKLFF.

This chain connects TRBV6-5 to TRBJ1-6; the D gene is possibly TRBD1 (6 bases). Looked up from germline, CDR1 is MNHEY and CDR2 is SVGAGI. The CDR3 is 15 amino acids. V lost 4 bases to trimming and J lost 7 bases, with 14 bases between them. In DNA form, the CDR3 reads TGTGCCAGCAGTTTCAGGGGACCCGGGAATTCACCCCTCCACTTT. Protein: CASSFRGPGNSPLHF.

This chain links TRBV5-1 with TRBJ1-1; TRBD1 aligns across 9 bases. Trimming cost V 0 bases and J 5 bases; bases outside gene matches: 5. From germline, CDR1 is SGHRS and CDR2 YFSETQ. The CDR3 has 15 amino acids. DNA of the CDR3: TGCGCCAGCAGCTTGGGAACAGGGGGCCCAACTGAAGCTTTCTTT. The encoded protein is CASSLGTGGPTEAFF. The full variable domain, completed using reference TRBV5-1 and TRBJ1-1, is KAGVTQTPRYLIKTRGQQVTLSCSPISGHRSVSWYQQTPGQGLQFLFEYFSETQRNKGNFPGRFSGRQFSNSRSEMNVSTLELGDSALYLCASSLGTGGPTEAFFGQGTRLTVV.

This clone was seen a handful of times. The chain's CDR3 is CASSLGTANTGELFF. In DNA form, the CDR3 reads TGTGCCAGCAGCTTGGGGACAGCGAACACCGGGGAGCTGTTTTTT. V gene TRBV7-6 combines with J gene TRBJ2-2, with 7 bases fitting TRBD1. The CDR3 spans 15 residues. Per germline, CDR1 SGHVS and CDR2 FNYEAQ. The V segment lost 3 bases and the J segment 0 bases; nucleotides outside the gene matches: 1.

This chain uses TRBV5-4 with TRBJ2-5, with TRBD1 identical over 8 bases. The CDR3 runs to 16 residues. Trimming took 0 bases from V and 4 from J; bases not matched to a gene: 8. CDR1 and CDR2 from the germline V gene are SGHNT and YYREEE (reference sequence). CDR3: CASSLGAQGARETQYF. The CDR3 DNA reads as TGTGCCAGCAGCTTGGGTGCTCAGGGGGCGCGAGAGACCCAGTACTTC.

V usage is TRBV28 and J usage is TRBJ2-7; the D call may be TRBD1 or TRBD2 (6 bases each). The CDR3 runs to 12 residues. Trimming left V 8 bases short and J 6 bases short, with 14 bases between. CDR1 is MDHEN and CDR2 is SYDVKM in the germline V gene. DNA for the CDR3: TGTGCCAGCCGTGGGGGGCCGGGCGAGCAGTACTTC. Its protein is CASRGGPGEQYF.

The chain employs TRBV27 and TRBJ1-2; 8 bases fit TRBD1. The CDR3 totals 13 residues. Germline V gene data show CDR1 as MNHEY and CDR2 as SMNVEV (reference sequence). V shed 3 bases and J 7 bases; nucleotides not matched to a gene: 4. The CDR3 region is CASSLAGGSGYTF. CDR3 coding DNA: TGTGCCAGCAGTTTGGCAGGGGGCAGTGGCTACACCTTC.

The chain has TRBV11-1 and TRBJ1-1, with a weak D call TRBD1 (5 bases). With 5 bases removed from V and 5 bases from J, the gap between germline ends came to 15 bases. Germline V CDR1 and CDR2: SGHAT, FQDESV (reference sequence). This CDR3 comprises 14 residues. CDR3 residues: CASSAMQGSTEAFF. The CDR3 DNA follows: TGTGCCAGCAGCGCAATGCAGGGTAGTACTGAAGCTTTCTTT.

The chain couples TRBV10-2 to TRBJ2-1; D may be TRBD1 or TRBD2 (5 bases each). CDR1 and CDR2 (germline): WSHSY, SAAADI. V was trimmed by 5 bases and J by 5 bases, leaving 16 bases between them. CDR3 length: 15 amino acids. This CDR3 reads CASSPRGGVNNEQFF. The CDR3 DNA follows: TGCGCCAGCAGTCCCCGGGGCGGTGTTAACAATGAGCAGTTCTTC.

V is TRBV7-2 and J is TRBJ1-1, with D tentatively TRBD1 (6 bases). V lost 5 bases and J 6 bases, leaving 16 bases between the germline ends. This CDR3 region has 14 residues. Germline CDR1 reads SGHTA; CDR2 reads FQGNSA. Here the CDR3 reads CASSPGVGGPEAFF. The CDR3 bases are TGTGCCAGCAGCCCGGGGGTCGGGGGGCCTGAAGCTTTCTTT.

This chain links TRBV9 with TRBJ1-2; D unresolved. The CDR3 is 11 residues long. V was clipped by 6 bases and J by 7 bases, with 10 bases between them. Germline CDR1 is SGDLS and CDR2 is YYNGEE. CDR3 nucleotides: TGTGCCAGCACGCGGGCAGGTGGCTACACCTTC. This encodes CASTRAGGYTF.

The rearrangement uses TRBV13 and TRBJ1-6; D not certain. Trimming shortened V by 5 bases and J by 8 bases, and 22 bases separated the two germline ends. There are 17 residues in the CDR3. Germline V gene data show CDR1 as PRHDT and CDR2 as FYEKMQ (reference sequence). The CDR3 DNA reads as TGTGCCAGCAGCACCCGGTGGAGGCAGGTTGGTGATTCACCCCTCCACTTT. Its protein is CASSTRWRQVGDSPLHF.

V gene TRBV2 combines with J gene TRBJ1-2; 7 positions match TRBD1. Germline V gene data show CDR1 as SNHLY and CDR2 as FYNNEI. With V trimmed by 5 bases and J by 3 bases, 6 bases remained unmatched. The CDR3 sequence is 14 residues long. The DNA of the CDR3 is TGTGCCAGCAGTAGAGCAGGGGGTGACTATGGCTACACCTTC. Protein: CASSRAGGDYGYTF.

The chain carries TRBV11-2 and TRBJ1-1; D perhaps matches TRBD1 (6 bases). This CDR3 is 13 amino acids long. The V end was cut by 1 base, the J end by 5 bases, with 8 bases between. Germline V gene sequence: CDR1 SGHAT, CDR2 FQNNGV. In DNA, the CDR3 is TGTGCCAGCAGCTTAGGGGGGCGTACTGAAGCTTTCTTT. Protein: CASSLGGRTEAFF.

The CDR3 loop reads CAISGSGGPSDTQYF. The DNA of the CDR3 is TGTGCCATCAGTGGGTCGGGAGGGCCGTCAGATACGCAGTATTTT. The chain is built from TRBV10-3 and TRBJ2-3; the match to TRBD2 covers 8 bases. The CDR3 extends over 15 amino acids. Germline V gene sequence: CDR1 ENHRY, CDR2 SYGVKD. V lost 4 bases to trimming and J lost 4 bases; unmatched junction nucleotides: 7.

This CDR3 reads CASSQVSGGTNEQYF. The CDR3 nucleotides read TGTGCCAGCAGCCAAGTTTCAGGGGGCACGAACGAGCAGTACTTC. This chain connects TRBV4-2 to TRBJ2-7; 8 nucleotides align to TRBD1. In germline, CDR1 is LGHNA, CDR2 YNFKEQ. This CDR3 comprises 15 residues. V lost 1 base, J lost 5 bases, and 7 bases stayed unmatched.

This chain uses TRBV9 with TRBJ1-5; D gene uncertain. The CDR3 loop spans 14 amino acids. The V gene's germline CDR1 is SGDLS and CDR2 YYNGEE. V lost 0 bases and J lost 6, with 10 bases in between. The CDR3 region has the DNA TGTGCCAGCAGCGTAGAAGCCGCGGGTCAGCCCCAGCATTTT. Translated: CASSVEAAGQPQHF.

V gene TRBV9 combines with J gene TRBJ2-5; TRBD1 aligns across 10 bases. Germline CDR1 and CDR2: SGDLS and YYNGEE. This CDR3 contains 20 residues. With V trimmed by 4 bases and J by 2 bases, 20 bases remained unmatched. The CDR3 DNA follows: TGTGCCAGCAGCCCCCAGGCCTGGGACAGGGGTCCCTATAGGCAAGAGACCCAGTACTTC. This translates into CASSPQAWDRGPYRQETQYF.